This TCR beta chain originates from a study of shared clonotypes between healthy human individuals (dated by TCRdb to about 2020). The study in broad terms: Two women and three men aged 18 to 49 years were included in the cohort. For each donor, CD4 naive and CD4 memory were each run on three plates, CD8 naive on two plates, and CD8 memory on one plate. To estimate repertoire size and how much clonotypes are shared between individuals, the study performed deep sequencing of blood TCR repertoires from roughly five healthy adults. To increase sequencing depth and limit assay-specific biases, different laboratories used diverse techniques to prepare libraries and sequence TCR repertoires. Each donor's leukapheresis produced roughly between roughly 0.85 and 9.5 billion PBMCs.

Note on this clone: The antigen it recognizes is unknown. No per-base quality is available; no much larger clone lies one base away.

Beyond this particular receptor, the publication reports: The small number of donors limited the genetic and exposure-history diversity represented. Naive subsets generally had larger estimated clonotype richness than memory subsets did. Compared with non-shared clonotypes, the clonotypes found in all four sorted-subset donors had higher generation probabilities. Pairwise subsampling led to the expectation that sequencing depth would affect the degree of clonotype sharing among donors. Even with the large sequencing depth, rarefaction of the sorted-subset datasets indicated that sequencing was incomplete. When a few donors were compared, the shared fraction of clonotypes was 5% to 6.5% for naive CD4, more than 3% for naive CD8, 2.3% for memory CD4, and 0.4% for memory CD8. Sampling was limited to blood, and TCR repertoires in tissue likely differ from TCR repertoires in blood.

Using the deep immunoSEQ assay, multiplex PCR amplified TCR CDR3 regions from genomic DNA. Extracted genomic DNA from each cell subset was spread evenly across all wells of several immunoSEQ 96-well plates, with each plate serving as a replicate. For sorted subsets, around 0.2 ug genomic DNA, equal to tens of thousands of T cell genomes, was loaded into each replicate PCR. Purified libraries were quantified with a Qubit 3.0 fluorometer, sized on a Bioanalyzer 2100, and re-quantified with the KAPA Library Quantification kit. A separate single-read 150-cycle Illumina NextSeq 550 flow cell was used to sequence each immunoSEQ 96-well plate. Per the original workflow: The immunoSEQ output contained only junctional sequences without quality scores, so filtering could not match that applied to full-length reads. To assign V/J genes and CDR3, sequences were annotated against IMGT germline references using PyIR, a Python wrapper for IgBLAST v1.9. Any read was removed if the V/J assignment was weak (E-value above 1e-6), the CDR3 was missing, or the read contained stop codons, out-of-frame junctions, or ambiguous translated residues. V3J clonotypes were defined by identical inferred V gene, J gene, and CDR3 amino acid sequence. To compute the percentage overlap between repertoires, the number of shared unique clonotypes was divided by the size of the smaller repertoire. Three approaches were used to assess repertoire richness: RTK rarefaction, the Chao1 estimator, and Recon v2.1 estimates of unobserved clonotypes. Generation probabilities for all TCRbeta clonotypes obtained by the gDNA method from several donors were computed using OLGA. TCRdb carries this immuneACCESS record with in-frame sequences only. Its versions omit some clonotypes, under half of them owing to an unresolved V gene in the studies checked, with the rest unexplained. V and J calls and clone size are those listed in that table; D and trimming were worked out from the DNA. The sample table shows some 2,000,000 clones, and about 95% are seen once. Of the sample, 0.13% falls within the top ten clones.

Healthy HIV-negative adults with no recently reported acute infections or vaccinations were included as donors. All donors were Caucasian adults living in Nashville, Tennessee, USA. Magnetic negative selection was used to enrich CD4+ T cells, after which naive cells were positively selected on CD45RA and the negative fraction became the memory subset. After blood collection by leukapheresis, PBMCs were isolated using Ficoll-Histopaque density gradient centrifugation and then cryopreserved in the vapor phase of liquid nitrogen. Analytical flow cytometry was used to check the purity and quantity of every magnetically sorted T cell population. From each sorted fraction, genomic DNA was isolated and quantified by UV absorbance on a Nanodrop 2000c. Cut back by 4 bases and 4 bases, the V and J ends lie 15 bases apart. The CDR3 contains 14 residues, cysteine and phenylalanine counted. Just CDR3 DNA is preserved here, 42 bases in frame from base 1. CDR1 and CDR2, per the germline V gene, are SGHTS and YDEGEE.

This TCR derives from a man between 18 and 35 years old in good health. The source material was naive CD4+ T cells sorted from blood. In light of the paper, this sample's cell subset or site label describes: CD45RA+ positively selected. The chain joins TRBV5-8 to TRBJ2-7; no confident D gene assignment can be made. CDR3 protein: CASSPRASRYEQYF. Read as DNA, the sequence is TGTGCCAGCAGCCCCCGGGCTTCTAGGTACGAGCAGTACTTC.